A selection of T cell receptor beta chains follows, all from one sample in a study of cytomegalovirus exposure and HLA in healthy donors. Method: immunoSEQ multiplex PCR; TCRdb's copy keeps in-frame clones and lacks some. The sample shows approximately 150,000 clones, 61% of them seen only once. Sequencing was carried out using PBMCs. The source is a male donor in good health and CMV-seronegative. Each CDR3 is given with its conserved first and last residue. Fields, in order: clone size, J gene, V gene, D gene, CDR3 DNA, CDR3 protein. The D gene is left open where the match is weak. Clone size is not always given. Where it is, it says once, few, many or a class for expanded clones.

-,TRBJ1-1,TRBV7-2,-,TGTGCCAGCAGCCTCCAGGTAGTTCGAAACACTGAAGCTTTCTTT,CASSLQVVRNTEAFF
-,TRBJ2-1,TRBV7-5,-,TGTGCCAGAAGCTACGGACTAGCGATTGCCAATGAGCAGTTCTTC,CARSYGLAIANEQFF
-,TRBJ2-2,TRBV10-1,-,TGCGCCAGCAGTGGGGCAGGGGTTTCGGGGGAGCTGTTTTTT,CASSGAGVSGELFF
few,TRBJ1-3,TRBV5-1,-,TGCGCCGTGTCGGGGGAGGTGAAGACTGGAAACACCATATATTTT,CAVSGEVKTGNTIYF
-,TRBJ1-2,TRBV6-5,-,TGTGCCAGCAGCCTTGGTGGGGCCCGCTATGGCTACACCTTC,CASSLGGARYGYTF
few,TRBJ2-1,TRBV30,TRBD2,TGTGCCTGGAGTGGGGGGAGGGCCGTAGACAATGAGCAGTTCTTC,CAWSGGRAVDNEQFF
-,TRBJ2-7,TRBV7-6,TRBD2,TGTGCCAGCAGCTTAGGTAGCGGGGGGACTTCCTACGAGCAGTACTTC,CASSLGSGGTSYEQYF
-,TRBJ2-7,TRBV6-5,TRBD1,TGTGCCAGCAGCCAAGGGACAGGGGGTAGCGAGCAGTACTTC,CASSQGTGGSEQYF
once,TRBJ1-2,TRBV7-3,-,TGTGCCAGCAGCTTCGGAGGGGATGCCGGGGGCTACACCTTC,CASSFGGDAGGYTF
few,TRBJ1-3,TRBV28,-,TGTGCCAGCAGTTCCCCCCCAGGGGAGTACACCATATATTTT,CASSSPPGEYTIYF
-,TRBJ2-5,TRBV5-4,TRBD2,TGTGCCAGCAGCCGGACTAGCGGGTTAGAGACCCAGTACTTC,CASSRTSGLETQYF
few,TRBJ2-1,TRBV18,-,TGTGCCAGCTCACTCGCTAGCGACTATGAGCAGTTCTTC,CASSLASDYEQFF
-,TRBJ1-6,TRBV5-6,-,TGTGCCAGCAGCCCCCGGACAGACTCCTATAATTCACCCCTCCACTTT,CASSPRTDSYNSPLHF
-,TRBJ1-2,TRBV2,-,TGTGCCAGCAGTGAAAGGTCCGGGGTACATAACTATGGCTACACCTTC,CASSERSGVHNYGYTF
-,TRBJ2-7,TRBV4-1,-,TGCGCCAGCAGCCAAGCCGTGGACATCCACGAGCAGTACTTC,CASSQAVDIHEQYF
few,TRBJ2-2,TRBV7-6,-,TGTGCCAGCAGTCCAGGTGCCCGAAACACCGGGGAGCTGTTTTTT,CASSPGARNTGELFF
-,TRBJ2-7,TRBV19,TRBD1,TGTGCCAGTAGTACCGGGACAGGGGGCACCCTCTACGAGCAGTACTTC,CASSTGTGGTLYEQYF
few,TRBJ1-5,TRBV6-1,-,TGTGCCAGCACCCCCTGGGAGGGGAGCAATCAGCCCCAGCATTTT,CASTPWEGSNQPQHF
-,TRBJ2-1,TRBV7-2,-,TGTGCCAGCAGCTTAGCGCCCACAAGCAATGAGCAGTTCTTC,CASSLAPTSNEQFF
-,TRBJ1-4,TRBV19,TRBD1,TGTGCCAGTAGAAACTCACCGGGACAGCCTAATGAAAAACTGTTTTTT,CASRNSPGQPNEKLFF
once,TRBJ2-7,TRBV25-1,TRBD1,TGTGCCAGCAGTGGACAGGGGGCGGGCGAGCAGTACTTC,CASSGQGAGEQYF
-,TRBJ2-7,TRBV5-1,-,TGCGCCAGCAGGGGGACCGGGGGAGAGGGGACTTTGTACGAGCAGTACTTC,CASRGTGGEGTLYEQYF
-,TRBJ2-5,TRBV18,-,TGTGCCAGCTCACCACCGGCCCTCCAAGAGACCCAGTACTTC,CASSPPALQETQYF
-,TRBJ2-7,TRBV5-4,TRBD1,TGTGCCAGCAGCCACGGGACAGGGGCCTACGAGCAGTACTTC,CASSHGTGAYEQYF
-,TRBJ1-2,TRBV11-1,-,TGTGCCAGCAGCTTTGACAGCTATGGCTACACCTTC,CASSFDSYGYTF
-,TRBJ2-1,TRBV7-6,TRBD1,TGTGCCAGCAGCTTATACGCTAGTGGACAGGGGGCCTACAATGAGCAGTTCTTC,CASSLYASGQGAYNEQFF
-,TRBJ2-3,TRBV28,-,TGTGCCAGCAGTTACAGGTTCGGGAGCACAGATACGCAGTATTTT,CASSYRFGSTDTQYF
-,TRBJ1-1,TRBV20-1,-,TGCAGTGCTTCCGTAGTAGAAGAAGCTTTCTTT,CSASVVEEAFF
once,TRBJ1-2,TRBV10-1,-,TGCGCCAGCAGTGAGTCAACATCTCATGGCTACACCTTC,CASSESTSHGYTF
-,TRBJ1-1,TRBV6-1,-,TGTGCCAGCAATGGGGGCTATACTGAAGCTTTCTTT,CASNGGYTEAFF
-,TRBJ2-1,TRBV9,-,TGTGCCAGCAGCGCTGCACCCTGGAGCTCCTACAATGAGCAGTTCTTC,CASSAAPWSSYNEQFF
-,TRBJ2-3,TRBV4-3,TRBD2,TGCGCCAGCAGCCAGGGACTAGCGGGGGCGGGAGATACGCAGTATTTT,CASSQGLAGAGDTQYF
-,TRBJ2-7,TRBV7-9,TRBD1,TGTGCCAGCCTCGGGACAGGGGACCCCTACGAGCAGTACTTC,CASLGTGDPYEQYF
-,TRBJ2-1,TRBV11-2,-,TGTGCCAGCAGCTTAGACTTGGGGGGGGCGAAGGAGGGTGAGCAGTTCTTC,CASSLDLGGAKEGEQFF
few,TRBJ1-6,TRBV6-1,TRBD1,TGTGCCAGCCACGGGACAGGGAATTCACCCCTCCACTTT,CASHGTGNSPLHF
few,TRBJ1-2,TRBV6-5,TRBD1,TGTGCCAGCAGTTACCGGACAGGGCGTAACTATGGCTACACCTTC,CASSYRTGRNYGYTF
-,TRBJ1-1,TRBV19,TRBD1,TGTGCCAGTAGTAGCAGACAGGGGAACACTGAAGCTTTCTTT,CASSSRQGNTEAFF
-,TRBJ2-3,TRBV4-2,-,TGTGCCAGCAGCCAAGCATCAGGGATCACCACAGATACGCAGTATTTT,CASSQASGITTDTQYF
few,TRBJ2-5,TRBV5-1,TRBD2,TGCGCCAGCAGCATTGGACTAGCGGGGATGATCCAAGAGACCCAGTACTTC,CASSIGLAGMIQETQYF
few,TRBJ1-2,TRBV6-1,-,TGTGCCAGCAGTGAATTCCCCGGAGGGCAGACCCCCTATGGCTACACCTTC,CASSEFPGGQTPYGYTF
-,TRBJ1-1,TRBV7-6,-,TGTGCCAGCAGCTTACAAGGGGCTGAAGCTTTCTTT,CASSLQGAEAFF
many,TRBJ1-6,TRBV4-3,-,TGCGCCAGCAGCCCCCAAACGGACAGCTCCTATAATTCACCCCTCCACTTT,CASSPQTDSSYNSPLHF
-,TRBJ2-5,TRBV7-2,-,TGTGCCAGTCAACTCTCCGGGGAGACCCAGTACTTC,CASQLSGETQYF
-,TRBJ1-6,TRBV7-2,-,TGTGCCAGCAGCCCTCCGGGACAAACAAATTCACCCCTCCACTTT,CASSPPGQTNSPLHF
few,TRBJ2-7,TRBV5-4,-,TGTGCCAGCAGCAATGTCGGTTCTACCTACGAGCAGTACTTC,CASSNVGSTYEQYF
few,TRBJ2-5,TRBV9,-,TGTGCCAGCAGCGTAGACAGGGAAGAGACCCAGTACTTC,CASSVDREETQYF
-,TRBJ2-7,TRBV5-5,-,TGTGCCAGCAGCTTGGACCCCAGCTACGAGCAGTACTTC,CASSLDPSYEQYF
-,TRBJ1-1,TRBV7-3,-,TGTGCCAGCAGCTTAATGGGGCAGAGTGAAGCTTTCTTT,CASSLMGQSEAFF
few,TRBJ2-7,TRBV5-6,-,TGTGCCAGCAGCTGGAGGGGGGGAAGCTCCTACGAGCAGTACTTC,CASSWRGGSSYEQYF
-,TRBJ2-1,TRBV2,-,TGTGCCACCCAACAGGACTCCTACAATGAGCAGTTCTTC,CATQQDSYNEQFF
few,TRBJ1-6,TRBV7-2,-,TGTGCCAGCAGCTTAGAAGCCGGGGAGAAGTCACCCCTCCACTTT,CASSLEAGEKSPLHF